This T cell receptor beta chain was found in a study of T cell responses to AZD1222 COVID-19 vaccine. The assay was immunoSEQ multiplex PCR, and TCRdb's table has in-frame clones only and misses some. The table lists about 120,000 clones, roughly 84% of them singletons. This CDR3 is 17 amino acids long. In germline, CDR1 is SEHNR, CDR2 FQNEAQ (reference sequence). Trimming removed 5 bases from V and 4 bases from J; junction bases left unmatched: 13. The V gene is TRBV7-9, the J gene TRBJ2-3, with 9 bases aligning to TRBD1. The material sequenced was peripheral blood, taken 28 days after the second AZD1222 dose. This TCR was recovered from an adult who received the AZD1222 COVID-19 vaccine. The CDR3 DNA follows: TGTGCCAGCAGCGACCTCTATCAACAGGGGGCGGCAGATACGCAGTATTTT. This gives the protein CASSDLYQQGAADTQYF.